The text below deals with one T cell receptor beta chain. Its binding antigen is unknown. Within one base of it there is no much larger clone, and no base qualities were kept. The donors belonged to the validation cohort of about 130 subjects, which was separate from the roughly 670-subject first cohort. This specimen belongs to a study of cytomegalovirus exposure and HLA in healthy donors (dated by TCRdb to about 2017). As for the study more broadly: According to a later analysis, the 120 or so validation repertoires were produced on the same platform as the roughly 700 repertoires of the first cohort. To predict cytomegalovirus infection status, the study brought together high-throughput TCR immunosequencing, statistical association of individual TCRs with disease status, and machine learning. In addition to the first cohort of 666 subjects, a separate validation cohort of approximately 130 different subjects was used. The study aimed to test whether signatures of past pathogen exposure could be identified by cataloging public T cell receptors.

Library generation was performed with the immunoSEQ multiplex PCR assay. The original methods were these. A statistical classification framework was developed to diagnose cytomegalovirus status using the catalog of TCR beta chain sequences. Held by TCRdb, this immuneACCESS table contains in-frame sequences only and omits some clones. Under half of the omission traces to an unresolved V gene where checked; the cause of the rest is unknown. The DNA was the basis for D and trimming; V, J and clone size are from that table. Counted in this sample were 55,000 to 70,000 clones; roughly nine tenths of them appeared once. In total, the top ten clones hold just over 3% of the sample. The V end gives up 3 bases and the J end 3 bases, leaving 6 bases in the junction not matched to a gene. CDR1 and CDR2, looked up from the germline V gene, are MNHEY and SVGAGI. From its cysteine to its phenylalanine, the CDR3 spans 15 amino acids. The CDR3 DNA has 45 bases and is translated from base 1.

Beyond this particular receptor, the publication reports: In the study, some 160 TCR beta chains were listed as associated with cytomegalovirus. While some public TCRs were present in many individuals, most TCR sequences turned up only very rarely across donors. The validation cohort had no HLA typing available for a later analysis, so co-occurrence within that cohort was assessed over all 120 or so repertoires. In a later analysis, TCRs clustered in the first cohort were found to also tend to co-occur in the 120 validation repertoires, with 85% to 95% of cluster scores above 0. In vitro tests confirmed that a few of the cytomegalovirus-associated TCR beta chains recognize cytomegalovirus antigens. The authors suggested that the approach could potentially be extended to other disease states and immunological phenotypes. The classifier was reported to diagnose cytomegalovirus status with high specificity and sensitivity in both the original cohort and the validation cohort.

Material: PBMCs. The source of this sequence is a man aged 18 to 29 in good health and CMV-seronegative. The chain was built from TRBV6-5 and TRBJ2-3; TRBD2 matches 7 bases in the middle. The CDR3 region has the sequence CASSYRGGSTDTQYF. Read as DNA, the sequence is TGTGCCAGCAGTTATCGGGGCGGGAGTACAGATACGCAGTATTTT.